Listed here is a single T cell receptor (beta chain). Its antigen is unidentified. The data stem from a study of T cell repertoires in cytomegalovirus infection. Germline values: CDR1 SGHTA, CDR2 FQGNSA. Germline trimming cut 1 base from V and 3 bases from J; bases unmatched to any gene: 7. This CDR3 contains 17 residues. One entry per CDR3 protein results from TCRdb running MiXCR on the reads. Among 450,000 to 600,000 distinct CDR3 sequences, 40% to 50% were seen once, and the ten largest hold just under 45%. The rearrangement joins TRBV7-2 to TRBJ2-1; 9 bases agree with TRBD2. The sample here was cultured PBMCs, taken from culture after CMV antigen stimulation. This clonotype was sampled from a human donor in good health (CMV status not recorded). Some clones in this sample may be carry-over from other donors' samples. The CDR3 sequence: CASSLEGAGGIYNEQFF. As DNA, the CDR3 is TGTGCCAGCAGCTTAGAAGGTGCGGGAGGGATCTACAATGAGCAGTTCTTC.